Shown below are 26 T cell receptor beta chains from a single sample sequenced in a study of T cells in Graves' hyperthyroidism and ophthalmopathy. There were TCR beta CDR3 regions amplified from RNA transcripts. RT-PCR in the first round (using the HTBI primer set) targeted the TCR CDR3. TCRdb reanalysed the multiplex PCR reads using MiXCR and keeps one entry per CDR3 protein. This table holds fewer than 900,000 distinct CDR3 sequences, 16% found once. Sequencing used blood. These receptors were obtained from a man aged 18 to 30 with Graves' hyperthyroidism.

The CDR3 DNA reads as TGTGCCAGCCCCTCCGGGACAGGGCCCTACGAGCAGTACTTC. Its protein product is CASPSGTGPYEQYF. This chain joins TRBV5-8 and TRBJ2-7, with 9 bases aligning to TRBD1. The ends lost 7 bases at V and 2 bases at J; junction bases unmatched: 7. The CDR3 totals 14 residues. Germline V gene sequence: CDR1 SGHTS, CDR2 YDEGEE.

Many counts were recorded for this clonotype. This chain uses TRBV28 with TRBJ2-3; maybe TRBD2 (7 bases). The length of the CDR3 is 14 residues. V lost 7 bases and J lost 5, with 16 bases in between. Germline-derived CDR1 and CDR2 are MDHEN and SYDVKM. CDR3 nucleotide sequence: TGTGCCAGCACCCCGCTCGGGGGGCTAGATACGCAGTATTTT. Its protein product is CASTPLGGLDTQYF. Looking up the rest from reference TRBV28 and TRBJ2-3 gives the full variable domain: DVKVTQSSRYLVKRTGEKVFLECVQDMDHENMFWYRQDPGLGLRLIYFSYDVKMKEKGDIPEGYSVSREKKERFSLILESASTNQTSMYLCASTPLGGLDTQYFGPGTRLTVL.

This clonotype has ten or more counts. The chain joins TRBV30 to TRBJ2-7; 11 nucleotides agree with TRBD2. Germline V gene sequence: CDR1 GTSNPN, CDR2 SVGIG (reference sequence). After removal of 3 bases from V and 1 base from J, the junction contained 5 bases not matched to a gene. CDR3 size: 15 residues. The CDR3 coding sequence is TGTGCCTGGAGGGCGACTAGCGGGGCATCCTACGAGCAGTACTTC. Translated, it gives CAWRATSGASYEQYF.

This clonotype was recorded a few times. This chain uses TRBV27 with TRBJ1-1; 10 bases map to TRBD1. CDR1 is MNHEY and CDR2 is SMNVEV in the germline V gene (reference sequence). Unmatched junction bases numbered 6, after V lost 5 bases and J lost 3 bases. CDR3 length: 15 residues. The DNA of the CDR3 is TGTGCCAGCAGTAAGGGACAGGGGTGGGACACTGAAGCTTTCTTT. Encoded protein: CASSKGQGWDTEAFF.

A word on this clonotype: A much bigger clone sits one base away, suggesting this may be a read error. This chain joins TRBV20-1 and TRBJ2-5; D possibly matches TRBD1 or TRBD2 (5 bases each). Trimming stripped 8 bases from V and 4 bases from J, with 17 bases between. Germline V gene sequence: CDR1 DFQATT, CDR2 SNEGSKA (reference sequence). The CDR3 has 13 amino acids. The CDR3 loop is CSPYRKGRETQYF. The CDR3 DNA reads TGCAGTCCCTACCGGAAGGGACGAGAGACCCAGTACTTC.

This clonotype was seen ten or more times. The V gene is TRBV28, the J gene TRBJ2-7, with TRBD2 as a possible D gene (5 bases). CDR3 size: 14 residues. Germline V gene lookup returns CDR1 MDHEN and CDR2 SYDVKM. The ends were cut back, 3 bases at V and 1 base at J, with 10 bases in the middle. CDR3 nucleotide sequence: TGTGCCAGCAGTTTTCACGACTATTCCTACGAGCAGTACTTC. It specifies CASSFHDYSYEQYF.

The sample holds many counts of this clonotype. CDR3 sequence reads: CSARDHRVKELFF. The CDR3 DNA reads as TGCAGTGCTAGAGATCACAGGGTTAAGGAGCTGTTTTTT. The chain is built from TRBV20-1 and TRBJ2-2; D may be TRBD1 (6 bases). The V gene's germline CDR1 is DFQATT and CDR2 SNEGSKA (reference sequence). The CDR3 sequence is 13 residues long. With 0 bases removed from V and 10 bases from J, the gap between germline ends came to 12 bases.

V usage is TRBV5-1 and J usage is TRBJ2-7, with 11 nucleotides matching TRBD1. V gave up 2 bases and J gave up 2 bases; unmatched junction bases: 3. Germline loops: CDR1 SGHRS, CDR2 YFSETQ. The CDR3 covers 15 residues. The DNA of the CDR3 is TGCGCCAGCAGCTTTCCGGGACAGGGGGCCTACGAGCAGTACTTC. Translating gives CASSFPGQGAYEQYF.

This clonotype was found many times. J is TRBJ2-3 and V is TRBV6-6, with 8 bases aligning to TRBD2. V gave up 0 bases and J gave up 1 base; unmatched junction bases: 6. The CDR3 consists of 17 residues. Germline CDR1 and CDR2: MNHNY and SVGAGI (reference sequence). CDR3: CASSYSERELGTDTQYF. The DNA of the CDR3 is TGTGCCAGCAGTTACTCAGAGCGGGAGCTCGGCACAGATACGCAGTATTTT.

For this clonotype: This may come from a read error, since a much larger clone is one base off. This chain links TRBV6-2 or TRBV6-3 with TRBJ2-7; D remains unclear. The CDR3 has 12 residues. The germline V gene encodes CDR1 MNHEY and CDR2 SVGEGT. For the CDR3, the DNA is TGTGCCAGCGGTTACTCGATGGGCGAGCAGTACTTC. Protein sequence: CASGYSMGEQYF.

This clonotype turned up a few times. This chain connects TRBV6-2 or TRBV6-3 to TRBJ2-7; no clear D. The CDR3 covers 12 residues. V gave up 0 bases and J gave up 5 bases, with 5 bases separating them. Per germline, CDR1 MNHEY and CDR2 SVGEGT. The CDR3: CASSYSLNEQYF. CDR3 bases: TGTGCCAGCAGTTACTCGTTAAACGAGCAGTACTTC.

In the case of this clonotype: The junction differs from germline at one of its ends, possibly a read error. The chain employs TRBV6-1 and TRBJ2-3, with D possibly TRBD1 on 5 matching bases. Germline CDR1 MNHNS, CDR2 SASEGT. The CDR3 totals 13 residues. The DNA for the CDR3 is TGTGCCAGCACCGATTATCGCACAGGTACGCAGTATTTT. Its protein is CASTDYRTGTQYF.

This clonotype was found many times. This rearrangement joins TRBV20-1 to TRBJ2-7; a possible D gene is TRBD2 (7 bases). The CDR3 sequence is 13 residues long. In germline, CDR1 is DFQATT, CDR2 SNEGSKA (reference sequence). V dropped 3 bases and J dropped 2 bases, with 11 bases sitting between them. The CDR3 DNA reads TGCAGTGCTAGTCCGGGGGGCGCCTACGAGCAGTACTTC. Its protein product is CSASPGGAYEQYF.

The table lists this clonotype with many counts. The chain is built from TRBV20-1 and TRBJ2-1; tentatively, D is TRBD1 (6 bases). The length of the CDR3 is 14 residues. Germline CDR1 and CDR2: DFQATT and SNEGSKA (reference sequence). The V and J ends lost 3 bases and 3 bases respectively, with 12 bases between them. For the CDR3, the DNA is TGCAGTGCTAGCAACAGGGAAGGCTACAATGAGCAGTTCTTC. Protein product: CSASNREGYNEQFF.

This clonotype was counted at least ten times. The rearrangement uses TRBV2 and TRBJ2-7; 9 nucleotides match TRBD2. This CDR3 comprises 15 residues. J lost 0 bases, V lost 5 bases, and 5 bases had no gene match. Germline CDR1 is SNHLY and CDR2 is FYNNEI. The CDR3 here is CASSRSAGGSYEQYF. The CDR3 nucleotides read TGTGCCAGCAGTCGGTCAGCGGGAGGCTCCTACGAGCAGTACTTC.

This clonotype appeared many times. The chain recombines TRBV2 with TRBJ2-7, with no clear D. Germline loops: CDR1 SNHLY, CDR2 FYNNEI. The CDR3 runs 13 residues. Trimming shortened V by 7 bases and J by 0 bases, and 10 bases separated the two germline ends. The CDR3 DNA reads TGTGCCAGCAACTTAAGATCCTCCTACGAGCAGTACTTC. Amino acids: CASNLRSSYEQYF.

The count of this clonotype is one. The chain uses TRBV28 and TRBJ2-5; 9 nucleotides match TRBD2. Germline CDR1 MDHEN, CDR2 SYDVKM. V trimming: 6 bases; J trimming: 6 bases; junction bases outside the gene matches: 5. The CDR3 totals 13 residues. CDR3 protein: CASSRLADQTQYF. CDR3 DNA sequence: TGTGCCAGCAGCCGACTAGCGGATCAGACCCAGTACTTC.

The chain recombines TRBV7-2 with TRBJ1-3, with D perhaps TRBD1 (6 bases). The length of the CDR3 is 16 residues. V was pared by 1 base and J by 3 bases, with 13 bases between. Germline lookup yields CDR1 SGHTA and CDR2 FQGNSA. The CDR3 sequence is CASSLVGGAGGNTIYF. The CDR3 nucleotides read TGTGCCAGCAGCTTAGTTGGGGGCGCTGGTGGAAACACCATATATTTT.

The table lists this clonotype with a count of one. The chain recombines TRBV20-1 with TRBJ2-7, with 10 bases that match TRBD1. Germline CDR1 is DFQATT and CDR2 is SNEGSKA (reference sequence). With 0 bases clipped from V and 4 bases from J, the junction kept 3 bases outside the gene matches. This CDR3 has 14 amino acids. CDR3 sequence (DNA): TGCAGTGCTAGAGAGGACAGGGGGTTTTACGAGCAGTACTTC. Its translation: CSAREDRGFYEQYF.

The chain couples TRBV7-2 to TRBJ2-7; D perhaps matches TRBD2 (6 bases). Trimming took off 1 base at V and 4 bases at J, with 17 bases between the two ends. This CDR3 comprises 16 residues. Germline loops: CDR1 SGHTA, CDR2 FQGNSA. The CDR3 loop is CASSLGRDPILYEQYF. The CDR3, as DNA: TGTGCCAGCAGCTTAGGGAGGGACCCTATTCTTTACGAGCAGTACTTC.

V usage is TRBV30 and J usage is TRBJ2-2; 12 bases fit TRBD1. Germline V gene data show CDR1 as GTSNPN and CDR2 as SVGIG (reference sequence). After removal of 3 bases from V and 6 bases from J, the junction contained 5 bases not matched to a gene. The CDR3 has 15 amino acids. CDR3 sequence: CAWSPGQGAAGELFF. In DNA, the CDR3 is TGTGCCTGGAGCCCGGGACAGGGGGCCGCCGGGGAGCTGTTTTTT.

The rearrangement joins TRBV28 to TRBJ1-5; TRBD1 might be the D (5 bases). The CDR3 sequence is 17 residues long. CDR1 is MDHEN and CDR2 is SYDVKM in the germline V gene. Trimming stripped 6 bases from V and 0 bases from J, with 18 bases between. The CDR3 DNA reads as TGTGCCAGCAGGCGAACCGGGACGAGAAATAGCAATCAGCCCCAGCATTTT. It translates to CASRRTGTRNSNQPQHF.

This sequence joins TRBV6-1 and TRBJ2-7; D possibly corresponds to TRBD2 (6 bases). The CDR3 consists of 14 residues. CDR1 and CDR2 from the germline V gene are MNHNS and SASEGT. V shed 4 bases and J shed 2 bases, with 12 bases lying between them. CDR3 in amino acids: CASSAYSGAYEQYF. CDR3 nucleotide sequence: TGTGCCAGCAGTGCTTATAGCGGAGCCTACGAGCAGTACTTC.

Only one count was recorded for this clonotype. The chain links TRBV19 to TRBJ2-5; 10 nucleotides align to TRBD1. The CDR3 loop spans 16 amino acids. The V segment lost 5 bases and the J segment 1 base; nucleotides outside the gene matches: 7. CDR1 LNHDA and CDR2 SQIVND come from the germline V gene (reference sequence). The CDR3 sequence: CASSLGTGALQETQYF. As DNA, the CDR3 is TGTGCCAGTAGTCTGGGGACAGGGGCCCTCCAAGAGACCCAGTACTTC. The whole variable domain, filled in from reference TRBV19 and TRBJ2-5, reads DGGITQSPKYLFRKEGQNVTLSCEQNLNHDAMYWYRQDPGQGLRLIYYSQIVNDFQKGDIAEGYSVSREKKESFPLTVTSAQKNPTAFYLCASSLGTGALQETQYFGPGTRLLVL.

This clonotype was counted many times. This rearrangement joins TRBV6-1 to TRBJ1-4, with unresolved D. The CDR3 has 14 residues. Deletions cut 6 bases from V and 0 bases from J, with 8 bases between. Germline values: CDR1 MNHNS, CDR2 SASEGT. The chain's CDR3 is CASSEQATNEKLFF. The CDR3 DNA reads as TGTGCCAGCAGCGAACAAGCAACTAATGAAAAACTGTTTTTT.

V is TRBV28 and J is TRBJ1-4; D unresolved. The germline V gene has CDR1 MDHEN and CDR2 SYDVKM. This CDR3 has 14 residues. V lost 2 bases and J 8 bases, leaving 12 bases between the germline ends. The CDR3 loop reads CASSLGGQKEKLFF. As DNA, the CDR3 is TGTGCCAGCAGTTTAGGAGGGCAGAAGGAAAAACTGTTTTTT.